This T cell receptor beta chain was recovered during a study of T-cell memory formation after mild COVID-19. A single record per CDR3 protein comes from TCRdb applying MiXCR to the 5' RACE reads. The profile covers approximately 230,000 distinct CDR3 sequences, with roughly 17% appearing a single time and around 3.7% taken by the ten largest. Concerning this clonotype: A read error is possible here, since a much larger clone lies one base away.

Germline V CDR1 and CDR2: SGDLS, YYNGEE. CDR3 length: 16 amino acids. The V segment lost 0 bases and the J segment 6 bases; nucleotides outside the gene matches: 9. This TCR came from a man between 18 and 29 years old who had mild COVID-19 (a few samples of this study predate the infection). Cell type and time point are not known. This chain connects TRBV9 to TRBJ2-1, with TRBD2 identical over 7 bases. The sample was PBMCs or a T cell subset sorted from them (not recorded which). The CDR3 loop reads CASSVGPVRGTNEQFF. CDR3 nucleotide sequence: TGTGCCAGCAGCGTAGGCCCTGTGCGGGGGACCAATGAGCAGTTCTTC.